This T cell receptor beta chain was sequenced during a study of glioma-infiltrating T cells after dendritic cell vaccination. Study in general: Autologous tumor lysate-pulsed dendritic cell vaccination was given between the early 2000s and the early 2010s.

The germline CDR1 and CDR2 sequences are LNHNV and YYDKDF (reference sequence). The CDR3 is made up of 19 amino acids. V dropped 2 bases and J dropped 2; count of bases not matched to a gene: 10. General observations from the study: Patients with more pretreatment TILs had longer time to progression and survival.

The primer mix had 60 V beta and 13 J beta primers. Data came from immunoSEQ multiplex PCR; TCRdb stores just in-frame clones and leaves some out. The table lists approximately 91,000 clones, around four fifths of them singletons, with around 2.2% in the top ten. This clone was observed once. Its antigen is as yet unknown. Time point given: after dendritic cell vaccination, including at tumor progression/relapse. Selection required adequate fresh-frozen tumor tissue plus more than two years' survival data. V usage is TRBV15 and J usage is TRBJ2-6; 9 bases line up with TRBD1. This sample comprised blood, obtained after dendritic cell vaccination. The receptor's source is a human donor with glioblastoma. CDR3 coding DNA: TGTGCCACCAGCAGAAAAACAGGGGGCACAGAGACTGGGGCCAACGTCCTGACTTTC. Translated, it gives CATSRKTGGTETGANVLTF.